Described below is a single T cell receptor beta chain sequence and its context. This clonotype was counted at least ten times. It lacks a known antigen. No much larger clone is present one base from it, and per-base qualities are unavailable. The CDR3 contains 14 residues, cysteine and phenylalanine counted. The retained sequence is limited to the CDR3, 42 bases, with the frame set at the first base. In the germline V gene, CDR1 corresponds to SGHTA and CDR2 to FQGNSA. V is shortened by 4 bases, J by 0 bases, and the region joining them spans 10 bases. The sample's treatment or condition label, in plain terms: live attenuated yellow fever vaccine strain. At each blood-draw timepoint, two biological replicates of bulk PBMCs were obtained. PBMCs were isolated from peripheral blood using a standard Ficoll-Paque protocol. RNA was extracted with TriZol from bulk PBMCs, CD4 and CD8 fractions, and dextramer-positive and dextramer-negative fractions.

The data were taken from a study of T cells after yellow fever vaccination (dated by TCRdb to 2018 to 2020). Background for the entire study: Libraries from fractions with low cell numbers were prepared with the SMART-Seq v4 Ultra Low Input RNA kit. To track T-cell clones before and after primary and booster YFV17D yellow fever vaccination, bulk TCR alpha and beta repertoires were sequenced longitudinally. Bulk PBMC replicates and cell subsets were isolated from blood drawn at multiple timepoints before and after both primary and secondary immunization. Two healthy male donors, one aged 18 to 30 and one aged 30 to 40 years, made up the cohort. On the study overall, not on this receptor specifically: Computational filtering was needed because FACS-sorted repertoires could contain abundant contaminating clonotypes from the bulk population. Only a couple of donors were included in the study, so the extent to which the findings can be generalized is limited. The secondary T-cell response was found to be weaker but faster than the primary response, with a peak reached on day 5 rather than on day 15. A small share of clonotypes was detected in both CD4 and CD8 compartments, with the overlap likely arising from convergent recombination. Most clones expanded after primary vaccination were re-detected after the booster (just under 97% of CD4 and approximately 88% of CD8), suggesting broad memory maintenance.

Synthesis of TCR cDNA relied on 5'RACE template switching, a step that introduced a universal primer site along with unique molecular identifiers. Priming for cDNA synthesis came from both the TCR alpha and TCR beta constant segments. Library amplification involved two PCR steps, and the second step added sample barcodes and sequencing adapters. Libraries were sequenced on Illumina HiSeq 2500 (2x100 bp) or NovaSeq (2x150 bp). On the authors' methods: MIGEC handled demultiplexing of reads and collapsing into UMI consensus sequences, while MiXCR performed V(D)J alignment. Vaccine-responding clonotypes were identified with edgeR using replicate PBMC samples, with FDR below 0.01 and a log2 fold change above 5 up to day 15 being required. Each bulk clonotype received a CD4 or CD8 identity based on whether the sequenced CD4 or CD8 repertoire contained that clonotype at higher abundance. The public reads were quality trimmed at Q25 with fastp and then assembled into clones with MiXCR by TCRdb, keeping productive beta chains. Rows with a matching CDR3 protein are joined into one entry that keeps the most common DNA and genes. These V and J calls derive from TCRdb rather than the authors' analysis. Recorded for this sample are 450,000 to 550,000 distinct CDR3 sequences; roughly a fifth of them occurred a single time. Of the sample, roughly 16% is held by the ten largest clones.

This TCR was sampled from a young man who received the YFV17D yellow fever vaccine. The specimen comprised PBMCs, sampled roughly 20 days after the first yellow fever vaccination. The rearranged chain carries TRBV7-2 and TRBJ2-7, with the D gene uncertain. The sequenced DNA is TGTGCCAGCAGCTCGGACGGTCTCTCCTACGAGCAGTACTTC. It translates to CASSSDGLSYEQYF.